This TCR beta chain originates from a study of shared clonotypes between healthy human individuals. Looking at the study overall: The people who gave samples were a couple of women and a few men aged 18 to 49. Three plates were used per donor for CD4 naive, three for CD4 memory, two for CD8 naive and one for CD8 memory.

TCRdb keeps only in-frame clones here, not all; method: immunoSEQ multiplex PCR. The table records roughly 600,000 clones, 95% to 98% of them present only once. Terminally differentiated effector memory CD45RA+ cells were excluded from the naive CD8 cells, which were CD45RO-negative and positively selected for CCR7. Study-wide findings and caveats: It was anticipated that sequencing depth would influence how many clonotypes donors shared.

As for this clone: Its antigen is still unknown. Other DNA sequences of this sample code for an identical CDR3.

The clonotype was recovered from a man in his thirties or forties in good health. The sample consisted of naive CD8+ T cells sorted from blood.

In DNA, the CDR3 is TGCAGCGTTGAGGATCTAAATGAGCAGTTCTTC. Residues: CSVEDLNEQFF. This rearrangement joins TRBV29-1 to TRBJ2-1; D is unclear. CDR1 SQVTM and CDR2 ANQGSEA come from the germline V gene. V lost 3 bases and J lost 7, with 7 bases in between. The CDR3 consists of 11 residues.